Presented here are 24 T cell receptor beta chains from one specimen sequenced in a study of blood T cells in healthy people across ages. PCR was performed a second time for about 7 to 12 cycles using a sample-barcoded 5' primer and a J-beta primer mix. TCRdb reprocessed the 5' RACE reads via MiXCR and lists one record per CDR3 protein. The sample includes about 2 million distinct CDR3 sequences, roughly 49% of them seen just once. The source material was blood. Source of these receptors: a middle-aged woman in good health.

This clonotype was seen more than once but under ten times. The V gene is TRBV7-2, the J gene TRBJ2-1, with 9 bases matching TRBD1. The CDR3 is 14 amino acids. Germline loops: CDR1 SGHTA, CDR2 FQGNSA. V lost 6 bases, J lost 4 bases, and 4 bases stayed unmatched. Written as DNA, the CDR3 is TGTGCCAGCAGATCGGGACAGGGATACAATGAGCAGTTCTTC. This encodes CASRSGQGYNEQFF. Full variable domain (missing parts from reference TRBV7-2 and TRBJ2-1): GAGVSQSPSNKVTEKGKDVELRCDPISGHTALYWYRQSLGQGLEFLIYFQGNSAPDKSGLPSDRFSAERTGGSVSTLTIQRTQQEDSAVYLCASRSGQGYNEQFFGPGTRLTVL.

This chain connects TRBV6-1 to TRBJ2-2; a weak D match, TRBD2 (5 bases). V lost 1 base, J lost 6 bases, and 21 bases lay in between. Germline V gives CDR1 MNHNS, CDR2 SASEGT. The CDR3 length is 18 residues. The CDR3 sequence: CASSEVPTTSLLAGELFF. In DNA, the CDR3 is TGTGCCAGCAGTGAAGTCCCCACTACTAGTTTGCTTGCCGGGGAGCTGTTTTTT.

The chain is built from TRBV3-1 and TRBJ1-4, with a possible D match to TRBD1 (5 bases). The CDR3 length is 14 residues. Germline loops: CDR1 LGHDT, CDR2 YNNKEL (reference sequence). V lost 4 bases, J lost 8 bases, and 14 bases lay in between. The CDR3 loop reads CASSPRDQEEKLFF. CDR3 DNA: TGTGCCAGCAGCCCGCGGGACCAAGAGGAAAAACTGTTTTTT.

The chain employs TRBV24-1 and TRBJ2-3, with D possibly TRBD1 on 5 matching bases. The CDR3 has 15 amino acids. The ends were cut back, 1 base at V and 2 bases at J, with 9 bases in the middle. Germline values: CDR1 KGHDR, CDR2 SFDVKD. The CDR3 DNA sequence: TGTGCCACCAGTGATTTCCAGGGCCCCACAGATACGCAGTATTTT. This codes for CATSDFQGPTDTQYF.

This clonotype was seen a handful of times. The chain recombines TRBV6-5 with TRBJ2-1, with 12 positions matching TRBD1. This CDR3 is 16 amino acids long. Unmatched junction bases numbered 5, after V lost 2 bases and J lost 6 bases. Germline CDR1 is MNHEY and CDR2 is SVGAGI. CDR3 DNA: TGTGCCAGCAGTTACGGGGGACAGGGGGCTCTCAATGAGCAGTTCTTC. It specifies CASSYGGQGALNEQFF.

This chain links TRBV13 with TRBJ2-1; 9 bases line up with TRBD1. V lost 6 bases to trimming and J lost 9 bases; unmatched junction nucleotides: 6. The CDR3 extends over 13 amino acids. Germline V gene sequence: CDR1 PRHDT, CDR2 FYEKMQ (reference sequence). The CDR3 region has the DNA TGTGCCAGCAGGGGACAGGGTAATGGTGAGCAGTTCTTC. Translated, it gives CASRGQGNGEQFF.

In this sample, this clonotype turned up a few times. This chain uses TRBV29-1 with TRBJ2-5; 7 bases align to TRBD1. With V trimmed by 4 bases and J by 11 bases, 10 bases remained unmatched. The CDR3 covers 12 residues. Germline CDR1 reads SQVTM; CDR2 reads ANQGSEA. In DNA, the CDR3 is TGCAGCGTTGGACAGGGAAACAATGAGCAGTACTTC. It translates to CSVGQGNNEQYF.

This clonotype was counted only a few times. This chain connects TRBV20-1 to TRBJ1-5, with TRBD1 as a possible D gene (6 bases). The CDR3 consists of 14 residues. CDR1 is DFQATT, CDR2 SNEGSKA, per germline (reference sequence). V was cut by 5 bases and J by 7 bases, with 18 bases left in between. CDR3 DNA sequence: TGCAGTGCTTCCTCCCACAGGGCGTCCCAGCCCCAGCATTTT. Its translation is CSASSHRASQPQHF.

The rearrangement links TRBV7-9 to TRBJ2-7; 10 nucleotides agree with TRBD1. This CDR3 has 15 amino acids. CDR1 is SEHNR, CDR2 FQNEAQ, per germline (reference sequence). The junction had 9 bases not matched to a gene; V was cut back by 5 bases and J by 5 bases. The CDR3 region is CASSPGDRGIDEQYF. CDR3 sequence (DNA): TGTGCCAGCAGCCCAGGGGACAGGGGAATCGACGAGCAGTACTTC.

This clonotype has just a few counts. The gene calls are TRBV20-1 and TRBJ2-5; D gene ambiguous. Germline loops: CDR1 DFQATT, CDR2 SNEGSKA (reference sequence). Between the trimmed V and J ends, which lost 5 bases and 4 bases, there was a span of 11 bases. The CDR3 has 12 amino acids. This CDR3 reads CSALRGLETQYF. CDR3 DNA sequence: TGCAGTGCTCTCCGTGGTTTAGAGACCCAGTACTTC.

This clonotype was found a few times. CDR3 region: CSVREEGTDTQYF. The CDR3 nucleotides are TGCAGTGTTCGGGAAGAGGGCACAGATACGCAGTATTTT. The chain joins TRBV20-1 to TRBJ2-3; the D gene is possibly TRBD2 (5 bases). CDR3 length: 13 amino acids. The V end lost 7 bases, the J end lost 1 base, and 12 bases lay between the germline ends. Germline V gene lookup returns CDR1 DFQATT and CDR2 SNEGSKA (reference sequence).

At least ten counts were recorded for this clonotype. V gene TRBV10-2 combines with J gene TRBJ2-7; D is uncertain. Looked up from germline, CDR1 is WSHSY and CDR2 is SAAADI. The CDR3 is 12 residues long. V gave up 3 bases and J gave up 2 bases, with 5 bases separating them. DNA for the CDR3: TGCGCCAGCAGTGATTTCCCCTACGAGCAGTACTTC. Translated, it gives CASSDFPYEQYF.

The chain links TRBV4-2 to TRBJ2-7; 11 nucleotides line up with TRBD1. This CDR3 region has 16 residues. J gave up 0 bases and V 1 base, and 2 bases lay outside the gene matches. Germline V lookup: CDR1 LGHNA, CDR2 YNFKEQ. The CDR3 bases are TGTGCCAGCAGCCAAGGGGACAGGGGGGGCTCCTACGAGCAGTACTTC. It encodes CASSQGDRGGSYEQYF.

The CDR3 is CSAGGTSGIRTDTQYF. The CDR3 nucleotides are TGCAGTGCCGGAGGGACTAGCGGGATTCGCACAGATACGCAGTATTTT. The chain combines TRBV20-1 with TRBJ2-3, with 13 bases aligning to TRBD2. The CDR3 consists of 16 residues. Germline values: CDR1 DFQATT, CDR2 SNEGSKA (reference sequence). Germline trimming cut 6 bases from V and 1 base from J; bases unmatched to any gene: 7.

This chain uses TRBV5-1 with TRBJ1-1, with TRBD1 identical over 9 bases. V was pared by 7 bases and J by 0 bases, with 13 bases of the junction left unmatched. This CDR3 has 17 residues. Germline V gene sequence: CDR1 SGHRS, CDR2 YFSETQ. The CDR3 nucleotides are TGCGCCAGCGCCAATAAGTACAGGGGGCCTATGAACACTGAAGCTTTCTTT. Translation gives CASANKYRGPMNTEAFF.

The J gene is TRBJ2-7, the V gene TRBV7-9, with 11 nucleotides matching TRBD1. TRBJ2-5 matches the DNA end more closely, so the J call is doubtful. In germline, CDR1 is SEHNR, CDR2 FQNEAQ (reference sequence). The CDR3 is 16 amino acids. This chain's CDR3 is CASSRGQGASAETQYF. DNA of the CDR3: TGTGCCAGCAGCAGAGGACAGGGGGCGTCAGCGGAGACCCAGTACTTC.

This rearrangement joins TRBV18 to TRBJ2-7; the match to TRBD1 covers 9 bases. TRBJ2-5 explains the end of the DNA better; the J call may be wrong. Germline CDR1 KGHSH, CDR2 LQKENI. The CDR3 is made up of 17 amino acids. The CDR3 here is CASSPPGRDRAWETQYF. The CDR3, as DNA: TGTGCCAGCTCACCACCTGGTCGGGACAGGGCCTGGGAGACCCAGTACTTC.

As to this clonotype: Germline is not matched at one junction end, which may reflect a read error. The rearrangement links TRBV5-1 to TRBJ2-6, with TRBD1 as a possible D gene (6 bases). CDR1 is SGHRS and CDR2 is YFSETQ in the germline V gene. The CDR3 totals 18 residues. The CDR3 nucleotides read TGCGCCAGCAGCTTGGTCACCGGACAGAACTCTGGGGCCAACGGCCTGACTTTC. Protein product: CASSLVTGQNSGANGLTF. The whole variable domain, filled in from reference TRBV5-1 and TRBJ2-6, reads KAGVTQTPRYLIKTRGQQVTLSCSPISGHRSVSWYQQTPGQGLQFLFEYFSETQRNKGNFPGRFSGRQFSNSRSEMNVSTLELGDSALYLCASSLVTGQNSGANGLTFGAGSRLTVL.

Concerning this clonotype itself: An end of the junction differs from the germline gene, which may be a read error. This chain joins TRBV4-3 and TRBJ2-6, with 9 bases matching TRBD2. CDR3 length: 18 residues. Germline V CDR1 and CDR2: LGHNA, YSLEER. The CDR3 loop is CAGSQGGGAFSGANVLTF. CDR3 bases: TGCGCCGGCAGCCAAGGCGGGGGGGCCTTTTCTGGGGCCAACGTCCTGACTTTC.

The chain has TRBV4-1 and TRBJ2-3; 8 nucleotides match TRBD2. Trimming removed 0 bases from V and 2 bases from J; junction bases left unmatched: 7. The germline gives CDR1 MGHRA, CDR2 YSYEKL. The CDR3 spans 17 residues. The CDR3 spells CASSQEALAGNTDTQYF. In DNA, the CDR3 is TGCGCCAGCAGCCAAGAGGCCCTAGCGGGTAACACAGATACGCAGTATTTT.

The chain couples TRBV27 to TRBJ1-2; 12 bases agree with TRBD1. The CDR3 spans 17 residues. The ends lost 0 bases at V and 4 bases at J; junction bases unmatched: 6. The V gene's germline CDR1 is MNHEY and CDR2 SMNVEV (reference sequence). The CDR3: CASSLSIRDRGPYGYTF. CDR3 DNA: TGTGCCAGCAGTTTATCGATAAGGGACAGGGGGCCCTATGGCTACACCTTC.

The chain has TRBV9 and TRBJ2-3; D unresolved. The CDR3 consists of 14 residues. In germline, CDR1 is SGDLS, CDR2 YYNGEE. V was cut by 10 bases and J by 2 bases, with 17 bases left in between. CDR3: CAASPRADTDTQYF. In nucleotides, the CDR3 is TGTGCCGCATCCCCAAGAGCCGACACAGATACGCAGTATTTT.

The CDR3 nucleotides are TGTGCCAGCAGTTTCCGGGGGGGTAAGACTGAAGCTTTCTTT. Amino acid sequence: CASSFRGGKTEAFF. The chain is built from TRBV2 and TRBJ1-1; D might be TRBD1 (5 bases). The V and J ends lost 5 bases and 5 bases respectively, with 15 bases between them. The CDR3 totals 14 residues. Germline loops: CDR1 SNHLY, CDR2 FYNNEI.

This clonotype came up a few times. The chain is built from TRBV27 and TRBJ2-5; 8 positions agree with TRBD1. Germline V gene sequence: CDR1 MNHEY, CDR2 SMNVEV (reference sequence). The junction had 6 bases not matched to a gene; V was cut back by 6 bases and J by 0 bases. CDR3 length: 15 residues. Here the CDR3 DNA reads TGTGCCAGCAGAAGACAGGGGATAAACCAAGAGACCCAGTACTTC. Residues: CASRRQGINQETQYF.